Below, 18 T cell receptor beta chains from the same sample are listed, as sequenced in a study of post-analysis software for immune sequencing data. General study results and limits: The five TRBV segments detected at higher frequency in patients than in controls included TRBV5-6, TRBV5-1 and TRBV20-1.

Their recognized antigens are unknown. The authors incorporated unique molecular identifiers into the TCR beta cDNA libraries. Each CDR3 protein is one row after TCRdb ran MiXCR on the PCR reads. The sample carries 600,000 to 750,000 distinct CDR3 sequences, 55% to 60% recorded once. The sample consisted of blood. Every receptor here comes from a girl aged 2-10 years with multiple sclerosis.

The chain combines TRBV7-8 with TRBJ2-1, with D possibly being TRBD2 (5 bases). Trimming took off 2 bases at V and 5 bases at J, with 19 bases between the two ends. In germline, CDR1 is SGHVS, CDR2 FQNEAQ. The CDR3 covers 17 residues. The CDR3 spells CASSLNLGVGLDNEQFF. CDR3 coding DNA: TGTGCCAGCAGCTTAAATCTGGGAGTGGGTCTTGACAATGAGCAGTTCTTC.

This chain links TRBV7-9 with TRBJ2-7; unclear D gene. Germline V CDR1 and CDR2: SEHNR, FQNEAQ (reference sequence). The CDR3 totals 16 residues. Trimming took 4 bases from V and 7 from J, leaving 23 bases between them. CDR3 in DNA: TGTGCCAGCAGCTACGTACTCCGCGAGGCCCCAACGGAGCAGTACTTC. The encoded protein is CASSYVLREAPTEQYF.

The chain joins TRBV7-2 to TRBJ2-1; 8 bases line up with TRBD1. The CDR3 has 15 amino acids. Unmatched junction bases numbered 5, after V lost 3 bases and J lost 4 bases. Per germline, CDR1 SGHTA and CDR2 FQGNSA. In DNA form, the CDR3 reads TGTGCCAGCAGCTTCGACAGGGGCGATTACAATGAGCAGTTCTTC. Its protein product is CASSFDRGDYNEQFF. The complete variable domain, with remaining parts taken from reference TRBV7-2 and TRBJ2-1, reads GAGVSQSPSNKVTEKGKDVELRCDPISGHTALYWYRQSLGQGLEFLIYFQGNSAPDKSGLPSDRFSAERTGGSVSTLTIQRTQQEDSAVYLCASSFDRGDYNEQFFGPGTRLTVL.

This rearrangement joins TRBV12-3 or TRBV12-4 to TRBJ2-3; perhaps TRBD2 as D (6 bases). The CDR3 is 15 residues long. V lost 3 bases to trimming and J lost 1 base, with 11 bases between them. The chain's CDR3 is CASSFGGRGTDTQYF. CDR3 nucleotide sequence: TGTGCCAGCAGTTTTGGAGGGAGAGGCACAGATACGCAGTATTTT.

This chain uses TRBV3-1 with TRBJ2-1; D not resolved. V was shortened by 2 bases and J by 8 bases, with 4 bases between the two germline ends. This CDR3 is 11 amino acids long. CDR1 is LGHDT, CDR2 YNNKEL, per germline (reference sequence). The CDR3 bases are TGTGCCAGCAGCCAACGGGATGAGCAGTTCTTC. It codes for CASSQRDEQFF.

V and J are TRBV6-5 and TRBJ1-6; D gene unclear. The CDR3 runs to 14 residues. The germline gives CDR1 MNHEY, CDR2 SVGAGI. Trimming stripped 6 bases from V and 9 bases from J, with 15 bases between. The CDR3 nucleotides read TGTGCCAGCAGAAGTCGAGCGAACAGTTCACCCCTCCACTTT. This sequence encodes CASRSRANSSPLHF.

The genes are TRBV20-1 and TRBJ2-1; tentative D call: TRBD2 (7 bases). CDR1 is DFQATT, CDR2 SNEGSKA, per germline (reference sequence). The CDR3 sequence is 15 residues long. The V end lost 0 bases, the J end lost 5 bases, and 14 bases lay between the germline ends. DNA for the CDR3: TGCAGTGCTAGAGATCTGGCGGGGGCTGACAATGAGCAGTTCTTC. As protein: CSARDLAGADNEQFF.

As concerns this clonotype: At one of its ends the junction is not consistent with the germline gene, which may arise from a read error. V is TRBV5-4 and J is TRBJ2-2; D might be TRBD2 (6 bases). This CDR3 has 16 amino acids. Germline CDR1 and CDR2: SGHNT and YYREEE (reference sequence). The CDR3 DNA reads as TGTACCAGCAGCTTGGCGGGGATTGGAGCGATCGGGGAGCTGTTTTTT. This encodes CTSSLAGIGAIGELFF.

This clonotype was seen just once. The V call is TRBV15, the J call TRBJ2-4, with D perhaps TRBD2 (7 bases). V was shortened by 0 bases and J by 7 bases, with 19 bases between the two germline ends. Germline assignment: CDR1 LNHNV and CDR2 YYDKDF (reference sequence). The CDR3 has 17 amino acids. The DNA of the CDR3 is TGTGCCACCAGCAGAGATCCGTTAGGGGGGGCTTTGAACATTCAGTACTTC. This codes for CATSRDPLGGALNIQYF.

The CDR3 nucleotides read TGCGCCAGCAGCGACGGACAGAATAACTATGGCTACACCTTC. Translated: CASSDGQNNYGYTF. The chain uses TRBV5-1 and TRBJ1-2; possibly TRBD1 for D (6 bases). Per the germline V gene, CDR1 is SGHRS and CDR2 is YFSETQ. The CDR3 spans 14 residues. Trimming stripped 4 bases from V and 1 base from J, with 11 bases between.

V and J are TRBV12-3 or TRBV12-4 and TRBJ1-4, with D possibly being TRBD1 (6 bases). Trimming cost V 3 bases and J 5 bases, with 10 bases left between them. CDR3 length equals 14 residues. The CDR3 bases are TGTGCCAGCAGTTTTAACAGGGTGAATGAAAAACTGTTTTTT. Its protein is CASSFNRVNEKLFF.

This chain links TRBV5-1 with TRBJ1-1; no clear D. CDR1 SGHRS and CDR2 YFSETQ come from the germline V gene. V lost 0 bases and J 0 bases, leaving 6 bases between the germline ends. The CDR3 extends over 14 amino acids. The DNA of the CDR3 is TGCGCCAGCAGCTTGGTCGACGTGAACACTGAAGCTTTCTTT. Translation gives CASSLVDVNTEAFF.

This clonotype was found once. The chain has TRBV11-2 and TRBJ2-7; the match to TRBD1 covers 9 bases. The CDR3 has 17 amino acids. With 5 bases clipped from V and 2 bases from J, the junction kept 13 bases outside the gene matches. The V gene's germline CDR1 is SGHAT and CDR2 FQNNGV. In DNA, the CDR3 is TGTGCCAGCAGCCCAAGGACAGGGGCGATCCTCCCCTACGAGCAGTACTTC. This codes for CASSPRTGAILPYEQYF.

The chain carries TRBV12-3 or TRBV12-4 and TRBJ2-5; the match to TRBD2 covers 7 bases. After removal of 7 bases from V and 1 base from J, the junction contained 6 bases not matched to a gene. The CDR3 spans 14 residues. The CDR3 here is CASNLRGTQETQYF. DNA of the CDR3: TGTGCCAGCAACTTGCGGGGGACCCAAGAGACCCAGTACTTC.

This clonotype was picked up a small number of times. The chain couples TRBV20-1 to TRBJ2-1; 7 bases match TRBD2. The V gene's germline CDR1 is DFQATT and CDR2 SNEGSKA (reference sequence). J gave up 2 bases and V 0 bases, and 4 bases lay outside the gene matches. The CDR3 runs to 15 residues. CDR3 sequence reads: CSAREQGLPYNEQFF. CDR3 DNA sequence: TGCAGTGCTAGAGAGCAGGGACTACCCTACAATGAGCAGTTCTTC.

The CDR3 nucleotides read TGTGCCAGCAGTTACCAGCAATCCTATGGCTACACCTTC. It codes for CASSYQQSYGYTF. The chain recombines TRBV6-2 or TRBV6-3 with TRBJ1-2; D uncertain. The CDR3 loop spans 13 amino acids. Trimming removed 2 bases from V and 4 bases from J, with 8 bases in between. Germline loops: CDR1 MNHEY, CDR2 SVGEGT.

This chain uses TRBV12-3 or TRBV12-4 with TRBJ2-1; the D gene is possibly TRBD2 (5 bases). V dropped 6 bases and J dropped 4 bases, with 13 bases sitting between them. The CDR3 covers 14 residues. Here the CDR3 DNA reads TGTGCCAGCAGCTTCGAGCTAGCTTACAATGAGCAGTTCTTC. Protein: CASSFELAYNEQFF.

V is TRBV28 and J is TRBJ2-7; D possibly corresponds to TRBD1 (6 bases). CDR3 length equals 14 residues. Trimming left V 5 bases short and J 4 bases short, with 15 bases between. In germline, CDR1 is MDHEN, CDR2 SYDVKM. The CDR3 nucleotides are TGTGCCAGCAGTGAACCTGGGACAACATACGAGCAGTACTTC. Translated, it gives CASSEPGTTYEQYF.